This TCR beta chain was sequenced in a study of T cell responses to AZD1222 COVID-19 vaccine (dated by TCRdb to the early 2020s). As for the study more broadly: AZD1222 recipients whose second dose came at about 4 weeks and those whose second dose came at about 12 weeks were combined into one group, since spike-specific TCR depth and breadth did not differ between the two schedules. A total of 230 to 250 trial participants underwent TCR sequencing, of whom roughly 210 had received two doses of AZD1222 and approximately 25 had received two doses of the MenACWY control vaccine. Trial participants were enrolled by age into 18-55, 56-69 and 70-plus year subgroups, with around 150, 28 and 57 TCR-sequenced participants respectively.

What the time point label conveys for this sample: baseline before first vaccination. Vaccinee samples came from UK trials COV001 and COV002, including a single-blind randomized controlled phase 2/3 trial of AZD1222 (ChAdOx1 nCoV-19) in healthy adults. For TCRbeta chain sequencing, PBMC samples were collected from trial participants at day 0 and at day 28 after the second dose. V sheds 6 bases and J sheds 6 bases, leaving 11 bases between their ends. The CDR3 runs 12 residues from the cysteine to the phenylalanine. CDR3 DNA only is kept here, 36 bases in frame from base 1. General study outcomes and caveats: No day 14 peak-response samples were available, so repertoires were characterized only after the peak T cell response. A significant rise in spike-specific TCR breadth and depth was observed after two AZD1222 doses relative to day 0 and relative to MenACWY recipients. Most participants were white British and females outnumbered males, and the authors suggested that clonal diversity may have been underestimated. Vaccine-associated CD4 TCRs spanned the whole spike protein, with dominant responses in regions 160-218 and 743-854. Conclusions about previously exposed vaccinees are limited because only five or six AZD1222 recipients were SARS-CoV-2 seropositive at baseline. Reportedly, close to half of the unique spike-specific TCRs recognized epitopes lying outside the regions that are mutated in the B.1.351 and B.1.1.7 variants. In the small 56-69-year group, the increase in depth fell short of significance, most likely because of low power.

The CDR3 regions of human TCRbeta chains were subjected to immunosequencing. From the authors' description of their analysis: Repertoire TCRs were matched against a reference library of SARS-CoV-2-specific TCRs generated with the MIRA antigen-specificity platform. Breadth meant the fraction of unique TCRs that were SARS-CoV-2-associated, whereas depth meant the fraction of total T cells that were SARS-CoV-2-associated. Using the MIRA data, every spike-specific TCR was mapped to the spike region that the TCR reacted to and assigned to either a CD4 or a CD8 class. Log10-transformed breadth and depth values were compared by one-way ANOVA with Sidak's multiple comparisons tests. TCRdb stores this immuneACCESS table with in-frame sequences only. Part of the clones is absent; in the studies checked, under half of the shortfall reflects unresolved V genes, and no reason is known for the rest. V and J calls and clone size are given by that table; D and trimming were obtained from the DNA. This sample has fewer than 150,000 clones in its table, and approximately 86% of those were observed once. Together, the top ten hold 1.3% to 1.5% of the sample.

This clone appeared a few times. The antigen it binds to is not known. Base qualities are not recorded, but no much larger clone differs from it by a single base. Source: peripheral blood, taken on day 0 of AZD1222 vaccination. This sequence uses TRBV12-3 or TRBV12-4 and TRBJ1-1; a tentative D match to TRBD1 spans 5 bases. This clonotype originated in an adult in good health. For the CDR3, the sequence is CASRRGTSEAFF. The DNA is as follows: TGTGCCAGCAGGCGTGGGACTTCTGAAGCTTTCTTT.